A single sample gave rise to the 3 T cell receptor beta chains below, sequenced in a study of control samples from healthy donors and cancer patients. Profiling relied on immunoSEQ multiplex PCR, and the TCRdb table lists in-frame clones only, not all of them. Of roughly 200,000 clones in the sample, roughly 94% are singletons; the top ten hold about 1.6%. Sequenced material: blood. These receptors all stem from a man aged 50 to 60 in good health.

The J gene is TRBJ2-5, the V gene TRBV3-1 (or the pseudogene TRBV3-2); D is ambiguous. The CDR3 is 14 residues long. The germline gives CDR1 LGHDT, CDR2 YNNKEL (reference sequence). Trimming took 3 bases from V and 5 from J, leaving 13 bases between them. CDR3 coding DNA: TGTGCCAGCAGCCAGTACCGGAGCGCGGAGACCCAGTACTTC. Protein: CASSQYRSAETQYF.

As to this clone: It is likely a read error, because the conserved phenylalanine at the end of the CDR3 is missing. Because the CDR3's place on the DNA is in doubt, the DNA is left out and the CDR3 is given as listed by TCRdb. The rearrangement links TRBV20-1 to TRBJ1-2. CDR1 is DFQATT, CDR2 SNEGSKA, per germline (reference sequence). The CDR3 contains 9 residues when both ends are counted. The CDR3 sequence is CSASPEGLS.

The rearrangement links TRBV18 to TRBJ2-7; tentative D call: TRBD1 (5 bases). Trimming stripped 4 bases from V and 1 base from J, with 11 bases between. CDR1 is KGHSH, CDR2 LQKENI, per germline. The CDR3 is made up of 14 amino acids. CDR3 sequence: CASSQLQDSYEQYF. CDR3 nucleotides: TGTGCCAGCTCACAACTACAGGATTCCTACGAGCAGTACTTC.